This TCR beta chain comes out of a study of cytotoxic CD8 clonotypes in ibrutinib-treated CLL. The data were produced by immunoSEQ multiplex PCR, yet TCRdb's version contains in-frame clones alone and is incomplete. Here the sample spans roughly 150,000 clones, more than 75% being singletons. The CDR3 has 16 residues. The germline gives CDR1 LGHNA, CDR2 YNFKEQ. Deletions cut 1 base from V and 0 bases from J, with 7 bases between. This clone was picked up a small number of times. This sequence joins TRBV4-2 and TRBJ2-6; no clear D gene. This receptor was identified in a human donor with chronic lymphocytic leukemia. Sequences were derived from PBMCs, sampled after 12 months of ibrutinib treatment. CDR3 loop: CASSQAGDSGANVLTF. For the CDR3, the DNA is TGTGCCAGCAGCCAAGCTGGCGACTCTGGGGCCAACGTCCTGACTTTC.